These T cell receptor beta chains were read from a single sample in a study of early T cells in non-severe SARS-CoV-2 infection. TCRdb itself ran the 5' RACE reads through MiXCR, one entry per CDR3 protein. The repertoire holds about 52,000 distinct CDR3 sequences, approximately 6.2% seen once, with 3% to 4% in the top ten. The specimen sequenced was whole blood. These receptors all stem from an adult who was a healthcare worker with PCR-confirmed SARS-CoV-2 infection or an uninfected control (not recorded which). The CDR3 runs from the conserved cysteine through the conserved F or W.

>TRBJ1-5|TRBV5-1
CASSLGSGQGHQPQHF
>TRBJ2-1|TRBV7-2
CASTLAAIYNEQFF
>TRBJ1-2|TRBV20-1
CSAKAGQGTGGYTF
>TRBJ2-7|TRBV10-1
CASARNVAGEQYF
>TRBJ1-5|TRBV5-1
CASSFGQGDQPQHF
>TRBJ2-1|TRBV28
CASSTLLHNEQFF
>TRBJ2-7|TRBV6-5
CASSPRDGPYEQYF
>TRBJ2-2|TRBV30
CAWRRAETTGELFF
>TRBJ2-5|TRBV5-1
CASSSGNERQETQYF
>TRBJ1-5|TRBV4-3
CASSQDRGLGNQPQHF
>TRBJ1-2|TRBV20-1
CSASPAEAGYTF
>TRBJ1-3|TRBV7-9
CASSFWPTIYF
>TRBJ2-3|TRBV18
CANTVGAGESDTQYF
>TRBJ1-6|TRBV3-1
CASRGMGDNSPLHF
>TRBJ2-5|TRBV20-1
CSAQGETGSQETQYF
>TRBJ2-2|TRBV4-3
CASSQAGLSGELFF
>TRBJ2-7|TRBV20-1
CSAKLRLAGAYEQYF
>TRBJ1-5|TRBV11-3
CASSSVRGLRNQPQHF
>TRBJ2-1|TRBV12-3/TRBV12-4
CASSLMGPAGYFF
>TRBJ1-4|TRBV20-1
CSARDLGTENEKLFF